This T cell receptor beta chain was profiled in a study of T cells after somatic rescue of genetic block. The germline CDR1 and CDR2 sequences are LNHDA and SQIVND (reference sequence). The CDR3 has 16 residues. The V end was cut by 5 bases, the J end by 7 bases, with 23 bases between. Sequencing was performed with immunoSEQ multiplex PCR; in TCRdb, only in-frame clones are kept and a portion is missing. The sample has tens of thousands of clones, 85% to 90% seen once. The source of this sequence is a woman aged 18-29 years. V is TRBV19 and J is TRBJ1-2; D remains ambiguous. Input material: peripheral blood mononuclear cells (PBMCs). The CDR3 nucleotides are TGTGCCAGTAGTTGGCCGCCGGTAGCCACCGGGGTTGGCTACACCTTC. Protein sequence: CASSWPPVATGVGYTF.